This T cell receptor (beta chain) was sequenced during a study of T cell responses to AZD1222 COVID-19 vaccine. Study results and caveats: No day 14 peak samples; only post-peak repertoires were characterized. White British donors predominated, females outnumbered males, and clonal diversity was possibly underestimated. Reports say nearly half of spike-specific TCRs go after unmutated variant regions. Just a handful of people given AZD1222 tested seropositive at baseline.

This clone appeared once. No antigen is known for it. The protocol was immunoSEQ multiplex PCR, while the TCRdb copy is restricted to in-frame clones and leaves out a portion. The repertoire holds tens of thousands of clones, approximately 89% seen once, with around 5.2% in the top ten. Per germline, CDR1 SGHAT and CDR2 FQNNGV. Trimming removed 5 bases from V and 6 bases from J, with 11 bases in between. CDR3 length: 13 residues. The receptor's source is an adult in good health. The sequencing used peripheral blood, collected on day 0 of MenACWY control vaccination. The chain is built from TRBV11-2 and TRBJ1-5, with a possible D match to TRBD1 (5 bases). CDR3 DNA: TGTGCCAGCAGCCCTGGGGGGGGTCAGCCCCAGCATTTT. This gives the protein CASSPGGGQPQHF.